The clone carrying this T cell receptor (beta chain) was seen ten or more times. Its cognate antigen is unknown. These data belong to a study of CD8+CD57+ T cells in acquired aplastic anemia. The overall study: Sorted CD4+ and CD8+ cells gave an average of around 3.1 ug of DNA. General observations from the study: Sharing between patients and controls was observed for twenty-nine CD8+ CDR3 sequences.

The CDR3 runs 17 residues. The V end lost 0 bases, the J end lost 4 bases, and 16 bases lay between the germline ends. Germline CDR1 reads SNHLY; CDR2 reads FYNNEI. Using genomic DNA as the template, TCR beta VDJ and CDR3 profiling was carried out. TCRdb independently ran MiXCR on the reads; one entry per CDR3 protein. Of 450,000 to 600,000 distinct CDR3 sequences listed, more than 25% were seen once; the top ten hold less than 0.85%. An expansion of CD8+CD57+ cells by flow cytometry had been shown in patients chosen for sequencing. Severe acquired aplastic anemia was the diagnosis recorded for all patients.

The TCR sequence derives from a human donor with aplastic anemia. The source material was sorted CD4+, CD8+, or CD8+CD57+ T cells (not recorded which) from PBMCs. V and J are TRBV2 and TRBJ1-3; D is undetermined. The CDR3 loop is CASSEALIRKGGNTIYF. The DNA of the CDR3 is TGTGCCAGCAGTGAAGCGCTTATTAGAAAAGGAGGAAACACCATATATTTT.